The rows below give T cell receptor beta chains drawn from one sample of a study of persistence of HIV-infected CD4 T cells. Antigens for these TCRs are unknown. Clones were read by immunoSEQ multiplex PCR, and TCRdb kept only the in-frame ones, dropping some. The sample carries around 28,000 clones, roughly four fifths recorded once. The sample was CD4+ T cells sorted from PBMCs after approximately 19-hour stimulation, taken from a patient who received antiretroviral therapy. All receptors derive from an adult man with HIV who was CMV-seropositive. Each CDR3 is given with its conserved first and last residue. A D gene is named only where the DNA matches it firmly. Expanded clones are given a class, and other clones once, few, many or no size at all.

d_gene | j_gene | abundance | v_gene | CDR3nt | CDR3aa
TRBD1 | TRBJ2-7 | . | TRBV2 | TGTGCCAGCAGGAAGACAGGGGGTGAAGTATACGAGCAGTACTTC | CASRKTGGEVYEQYF
TRBD1 | TRBJ2-4 | . | TRBV19 | TGTGCCAGCCAGTTGGGACAGGGGACCGGTACGCAGTACTTC | CASQLGQGTGTQYF
TRBD1 | TRBJ1-5 | . | TRBV15 | TGTGCCACCAGCAGAGGGGCGGGGACAGTTAATAGCAATCAGCCCCAGCATTTT | CATSRGAGTVNSNQPQHF
TRBD1 | TRBJ1-4 | . | TRBV29-1 | TGCAGCGCTAAAGACAGGGGGCGAGAAAAACTGTTTTTT | CSAKDRGREKLFF
. | TRBJ2-1 | . | TRBV5-4 | TGTGCCAGCAGCTTGGAAGGGTTAGGGCCCAATGAGCAGTTCTTC | CASSLEGLGPNEQFF
. | TRBJ1-5 | . | TRBV6-5 | TGTGCCAGCACTCGGGGGGCCGATAGCAATCAGCCCCAGCATTTT | CASTRGADSNQPQHF
TRBD1 | TRBJ1-6 | once | TRBV5-4 | TGTGCCAGCAGCGCTAAAACAGGGGCCCTTAATTCACCCCTCCACTTT | CASSAKTGALNSPLHF
. | TRBJ1-5 | few | TRBV29-1 | TGCAGCGTTGTGTGGGGAGTGAATCGCAATCAGCCCCAGCATTTT | CSVVWGVNRNQPQHF
. | TRBJ1-1 | . | TRBV5-4 | TGTGCCAGCAGCTTCAGACTTACTGAAGCTTTCTTT | CASSFRLTEAFF
. | TRBJ2-3 | . | TRBV27 | TGTGCCAGCAGTTTATCGTACCGGGGCCCCACAGATACGCAGTATTTT | CASSLSYRGPTDTQYF
TRBD1 | TRBJ1-3 | . | TRBV2 | TGTGCCAGCAGCGTGGGACAGGGGCCTGGAAACACCATATATTTT | CASSVGQGPGNTIYF
. | TRBJ2-2 | once | TRBV7-7 | TGTGCCAGCAGCTTAGTCGGAGGGGCGAGCGGGGAGCTGTTTTTT | CASSLVGGASGELFF
TRBD1 | TRBJ2-4 | . | TRBV6-5 | TGTGCCAGCAGAGGACAGGGGGTTCAAAACATTCAGTACTTC | CASRGQGVQNIQYF
. | TRBJ2-3 | . | TRBV25-1 | TGTGCCAGCAGTGATTCTTCACGGGTTTACACAGATACGCAGTATTTT | CASSDSSRVYTDTQYF
TRBD1 | TRBJ1-1 | . | TRBV18 | TGTGCCAGCTCAACGGGACAGGGGGCGGGTACTGAAGCTTTCTTT | CASSTGQGAGTEAFF
. | TRBJ1-1 | . | TRBV15 | TGTGCCACCAGCAGAGGGGGACCTAGGAACACTGAAGCTTTCTTT | CATSRGGPRNTEAFF
. | TRBJ2-7 | . | TRBV19 | TGTGCCAGTAGTTCATCAGGGCGGTCCTACGAGCAGTACTTC | CASSSSGRSYEQYF
. | TRBJ2-3 | . | TRBV19 | TGTGCCAGTAGTCGGTTCCAGGACACTAGCACAGATACGCAGTATTTT | CASSRFQDTSTDTQYF
TRBD1 | TRBJ1-5 | . | TRBV3-1/TRBV3-2 | TGTGCCTCTGCTCCCGGGACAGGGGGCAATCAGCCCCAGCATTTT | CASAPGTGGNQPQHF
TRBD1 | TRBJ2-7 | few | TRBV28 | TGTGCCAGCAGTTGGGACAGGGTCAACTACGAGCAGTACTTC | CASSWDRVNYEQYF
. | TRBJ2-3 | . | TRBV4-1 | TGCGCCAGCAGCCAAGAGGGGGTGACTATAGCAGCTAATCCAGATACGCAGTATTTT | CASSQEGVTIAANPDTQYF
TRBD2 | TRBJ2-4 | . | TRBV6-5 | TGTGCCAGCAGGCTAGCGGGGGAAAACATTCAGTACTTC | CASRLAGENIQYF
. | TRBJ2-3 | . | TRBV10-3 | TGTGGGACCGGGCAGGGGAGCGATACGCAGTATTTT | CGTGQGSDTQYF
. | TRBJ1-3 | once | TRBV29-1 | TGCAGCGTTGGACAGGCGTCCTCTGGAAACACCATATATTTT | CSVGQASSGNTIYF
TRBD2 | TRBJ2-2 | . | TRBV7-3 | TGTGCCAGCAGCACACTAGCGGGGGACACCGGGGAGCTGTTTTTT | CASSTLAGDTGELFF
. | TRBJ2-7 | . | TRBV13 | TGTGCCAGCAGCTTAGGGGGTCACCGTCTAACCTACGAGCAGTACTTC | CASSLGGHRLTYEQYF
. | TRBJ1-3 | few | TRBV9 | TGTGCCAGCAGCGTAGCTTGGTCTGGAAACACCATATATTTT | CASSVAWSGNTIYF
. | TRBJ2-1 | . | TRBV9 | TGTGCCAGCAGCGTAGCGGGGGAAAACTACAATGAGCAGTTCTTC | CASSVAGENYNEQFF
TRBD2 | TRBJ2-3 | . | TRBV7-3 | TGTGCCAGCAGCCTAGCGGGGGGGCCCGGCACAGATACGCAGTATTTT | CASSLAGGPGTDTQYF
. | TRBJ2-6 | once | TRBV15 | TGTGCCACCAGCAGGGGGGACGGGGCCAACGTCCTGACTTTC | CATSRGDGANVLTF
. | TRBJ2-7 | . | TRBV12-5 | TGTGCTAGTGGTTTGGTACCAGCTTTTTACGAGCAGTACTTC | CASGLVPAFYEQYF
TRBD2 | TRBJ2-2 | once | TRBV7-2 | TGTGCCAGCAGCTTAGCCCGACTAGCGGGGGGGCGGACCGGGGAGCTGTTTTTT | CASSLARLAGGRTGELFF
. | TRBJ2-4 | . | TRBV19 | TGTGCCAGTGGCAGGAGACAGGAAGTGACCAAAAACATTCAGTACTTC | CASGRRQEVTKNIQYF
. | TRBJ1-2 | few | TRBV19 | TGTGCCAGTACCCCTAAAGTCGGACAGTCTAACTATGGCTACACCTTC | CASTPKVGQSNYGYTF
TRBD2 | TRBJ2-3 | . | TRBV10-1 | TGCGCCAGCAGTGATGGAAGGGAGGGCGATACGCAGTATTTT | CASSDGREGDTQYF
TRBD1 | TRBJ2-2 | . | TRBV7-9 | TGTGCCAGCAGCTCCAAAGAGACTGACAGGGGGCATATCGGGGAGCTGTTTTTT | CASSSKETDRGHIGELFF
. | TRBJ1-1 | . | TRBV28 | TGTGCCAGCAGTTTAGTTTCCTTCACCATGAACACTGAAGCTTTCTTT | CASSLVSFTMNTEAFF
TRBD2 | TRBJ2-1 | . | TRBV7-9 | TGTGCCAGCAGCTACGGTCGTCTAGCGGGGGGGCCACTCTACAATGAGCAGTTCTTC | CASSYGRLAGGPLYNEQFF
TRBD1 | TRBJ1-5 | . | TRBV7-9 | TGTGCCAGCAGCCACTCCGGGACAGGGATGAGTCAGCCCCAGCATTTT | CASSHSGTGMSQPQHF
. | TRBJ1-2 | . | TRBV12-3/TRBV12-4 | TGTGCCAGCAGTTTCGCGGATAACTATGGCTACACCTTC | CASSFADNYGYTF
TRBD1 | TRBJ2-3 | once | TRBV6-4 | TGTGCCAGCAGTGCCACGGACAGGTCAGATACGCAGTATTTT | CASSATDRSDTQYF
. | TRBJ1-1 | . | TRBV7-8 | TGTGCCAGCAGCTTAGCTGGAGGGGTTATGAACACTGAAGCTTTCTTT | CASSLAGGVMNTEAFF
. | TRBJ1-2 | . | TRBV2 | TGTGCCAGCAGCGAGGCCCGGGGCCGCGGTGGCTACACCTTC | CASSEARGRGGYTF
. | TRBJ2-7 | . | TRBV28 | TGTGCCAGCAGCCGAGGAGGGACAGCCTACGAGCAGTACTTC | CASSRGGTAYEQYF
. | TRBJ1-2 | few | TRBV4-2 | TGTGCCAGCAGCCGAGAACAGGAATGGAACTATGGCTACACCTTC | CASSREQEWNYGYTF
TRBD1 | TRBJ1-1 | once | TRBV7-2 | TGTGCCAGCAGCGTACAGGGGTCGGCTGAAGCTTTCTTT | CASSVQGSAEAFF
. | TRBJ2-7 | . | TRBV3-1/TRBV3-2 | TGTGCCAGCAGCCAAGAAGCGTGGAACTCCTACGAGCAGTACTTC | CASSQEAWNSYEQYF
TRBD1 | TRBJ2-7 | . | TRBV6-5 | TGTGCCAGCAGGATCACAGGGGCCTACGAGCAGTACTTC | CASRITGAYEQYF
TRBD1 | TRBJ2-5 | . | TRBV5-5 | TGTGCCAGCAGCTTGACAGGGGTCAGGCAAGAGACCCAGTACTTC | CASSLTGVRQETQYF
. | TRBJ1-2 | . | TRBV19 | TGTGCCAGTAGTATGGAGTTATATGGCTACACCTTC | CASSMELYGYTF
. | TRBJ2-5 | . | TRBV29-1 | TGCAGCGTCCGGCGACAAGAGACCCAGTACTTC | CSVRRQETQYF